This TCR beta chain was identified during a study of shared clonotypes between healthy human individuals (dated by TCRdb to about 2020). Looking at the study overall: Two women and a few men aged 18 to 49 years were included in the cohort. Different laboratories and diverse techniques were used to prepare libraries and sequence TCR repertoires, to increase sequencing depth and limit assay-specific biases. Leukapheresis yielded between about 0.8 and 9.5 billion PBMCs per donor. For each donor, CD4 naive and CD4 memory were each given three plates, CD8 naive was given two plates, and CD8 memory was given one plate. The study deeply sequenced blood TCR repertoires of several healthy adults to estimate repertoire size and the extent of clonotype sharing between individuals.

The donors were healthy, HIV-negative adults who had no recently reported acute infections or vaccinations. Every donor was a Caucasian adult living in Nashville, Tennessee, USA. Magnetic negative selection was used to enrich CD4+ T cells, after which naive cells were positively selected on CD45RA and the negative fraction became the memory subset. Blood was collected by leukapheresis, and PBMCs were isolated by Ficoll-Histopaque density gradient centrifugation and then cryopreserved in liquid nitrogen vapor phase. Purity and quantity of every magnetically sorted T cell population were checked by analytical flow cytometry. Genomic DNA was isolated from every sorted fraction and measured by UV absorbance on a Nanodrop 2000c. Spanning cysteine to phenylalanine, the CDR3 consists of 12 amino acids. CDR3 DNA only is kept here, 36 bases in frame from base 1. CDR1 and CDR2, per the germline V gene, are MNHNS and SASEGT. The V and J ends are trimmed by 5 bases and 8 bases, leaving 9 bases between them.

Using the deep immunoSEQ assay, multiplex PCR amplified TCR CDR3 regions from genomic DNA. Extracted genomic DNA from each cell subset was distributed evenly across all wells of several immunoSEQ 96-well plates, and each plate was treated as a replicate. For sorted subsets, each replicate PCR was loaded with approximately 200 ng genomic DNA, equivalent to some 27,000 T cell genomes. Purified libraries were quantified with a Qubit 3.0 fluorometer, sized on a Bioanalyzer 2100, and re-quantified with the KAPA Library Quantification kit. Each immunoSEQ 96-well plate was sequenced on its own single-read 150-cycle Illumina NextSeq 550 flow cell. The original methods were these. Because the immunoSEQ output held only junctional sequences and lacked quality scores, the filtering could not match the filtering applied to full-length reads. To assign V/J genes and CDR3, sequences were annotated against IMGT germline references using PyIR, a Python wrapper for IgBLAST v1.9. Reads were removed for weak V/J assignments (E-value above 1e-6), missing CDR3, stop codons, out-of-frame junctions, or ambiguous translated residues. V3J clonotypes were defined as sequences sharing an identical inferred V gene, J gene, and CDR3 amino acid sequence. The percentage overlap between two repertoires was calculated by dividing the number of shared unique clonotypes by the size of the smaller repertoire. Three approaches were used to assess repertoire richness: RTK rarefaction, the Chao1 estimator, and Recon v2.1 estimates of unobserved clonotypes. OLGA was used to compute generation probabilities for all TCRbeta clonotypes that the gDNA method yielded from four donors. TCRdb limited this immuneACCESS table to in-frame rearrangements with V and J called. A share of clones is missing; checked studies link under half to unresolved V genes, and the rest is unexplained. V, J and clone size were drawn from that table, and D and trimming were deduced from the DNA. The sample has a few hundred thousand clones on record, roughly 70% of them singletons. The ten biggest clones cover under 11% of the sample.

Details on this clone: The antigen it recognizes is unknown. Per-base qualities were not stored, and no clone one base away is much larger.

The study at large found these results: Rarefaction of sorted-subset datasets indicated incomplete sequencing despite the large sequencing depth. Sharing across a few donors was observed for around 5% of naive CD4, less than 4% of naive CD8, about 2.3% of memory CD4, and roughly 0.43% of memory CD8 clonotypes. Clonotypes shared by all four sorted-subset donors showed higher generation probabilities than non-shared clonotypes. Sampling was restricted to blood, and TCR repertoires in tissues likely differ from the TCR repertoires found in blood. Because the study included only a small number of donors, the genetic and exposure-history diversity represented was limited. Pairwise subsampling indicated that sequencing depth was expected to affect the degree of clonotype sharing among donors. Naive subsets generally had larger estimated clonotype richness than memory subsets.

This chain is built from TRBV6-1 and TRBJ2-2; a tentative D call is TRBD1 (6 bases match). Sequencing input: memory CD4+ T cells sorted from blood. The cell subset or site label on this specimen signifies: CD45RA-negative fraction. This clonotype originated in a man aged 25 to 40 in good health. The CDR3 reads as follows: CASSRGTGELFF. The DNA reads TGTGCCAGCAGTAGAGGGACAGGGGAGCTGTTTTTT.